Listed below are T cell receptor beta chains from one sample, sequenced in a study of T cells in Graves' hyperthyroidism and ophthalmopathy. TCRdb used MiXCR to reprocess the multiplex PCR reads, holding one entry per CDR3 protein. The sample consists of around 760,000 distinct CDR3 sequences, under 45% of them appearing once. The sample was blood. The receptors shown here come from a woman aged 40 to 50 with Graves' hyperthyroidism. The CDR3 runs from the conserved cysteine through the conserved F or W. D genes are given only for firm matches. The listing skips clone size in some rows; elsewhere it reads once, few, many or a size class.

TGCGCCAGCAGCCAAGATGGGTGGGGGGGCTCGAACCCTGGGGCCAACGTCCTGACTTTC | CASSQDGWGGSNPGANVLTF | TRBJ2-6 | . | 20 | TRBV5-1 | .
TGTGCCAGCAGTTGGAGCGGGACGGCGTCCTACGAGCAGTACTTC | CASSWSGTASYEQYF | TRBJ2-7 | few | 15 | TRBV11-2 | TRBD2
TGTGCCAGCTCACCACCGAGCAGGGGGGCTGGGGCCAACGTCCTGACTTTC | CASSPPSRGAGANVLTF | TRBJ2-6 | once | 17 | TRBV2 | .
TGTGCCAGTAGTATAGCCGGGGACAGGGTTCAGCCCCAGCATTTT | CASSIAGDRVQPQHF | TRBJ1-5 | few | 15 | TRBV19 | TRBD1
TGTGCCAGCAGCCACAGAGGGGACAGGGAAAACTATGGCTACACCTTC | CASSHRGDRENYGYTF | TRBJ1-2 | . | 16 | TRBV7-9 | TRBD1
TGTGCCACCAGTGAGGCCCGCTACACCGGGGAGCTGTTTTTT | CATSEARYTGELFF | TRBJ2-2 | many | 14 | TRBV24-1 | .
TGTGCCAGCGGCAGGACAGTGGGAGACGAGCAGTACTTC | CASGRTVGDEQYF | TRBJ2-7 | once | 13 | TRBV15 | .
TGTGCCAGCAGTTACCAGAGGGACAGGGAGTACTTC | CASSYQRDREYF | TRBJ2-7 | . | 12 | TRBV6-5 | TRBD1
TGTGCCAGCAGCTTAAGGGCCCCAGGGGTCGCGGGGGCCTACGAGCAGTACTTC | CASSLRAPGVAGAYEQYF | TRBJ2-7 | few | 18 | TRBV7-2 | .
TGTGCCAGCAGCTTGGGAGGGAAAGATGGCTACACCTTC | CASSLGGKDGYTF | TRBJ1-2 | many | 13 | TRBV5-5 | .